Sequencing of this TCR beta chain was carried out in a study of cytomegalovirus exposure and HLA in healthy donors. About the study: An early data release held about 85 million unique TCRs from HLA-typed donors.

The PCR was carried out with 60 Vbeta primers and 13 Jbeta primers. Some clones are missing from TCRdb's copy, which holds only in-frame ones; the method was immunoSEQ multiplex PCR. The repertoire holds about 150,000 clones, with around 75% as singletons. Germline-derived CDR1 and CDR2 are SNHLY and FYNNEI. This CDR3 region has 13 residues. Between the trimmed V and J ends, which lost 0 bases and 1 base, there was a span of 3 bases. The table lists this clone with a few counts. This clonotype was sampled from a young man in good health and CMV-seronegative. The sequenced sample was PBMCs. The gene calls are TRBV2 and TRBJ1-1; D gene uncertain. The DNA of the CDR3 is TGTGCCAGCAGTGAAGCAGCGAACACTGAAGCTTTCTTT. This encodes CASSEAANTEAFF.